Listed here is a single T cell receptor (beta chain). Antigen specificity is unknown. The record originates from a study of PD-1 blockade in classical Hodgkin lymphoma. This CDR3 has 14 amino acids. The V end was cut by 4 bases, the J end by 1 base, with 11 bases between. CDR1 is SEHNR and CDR2 is FQNEAQ in the germline V gene (reference sequence). Every patient had relapsed following autologous stem cell transplantation, and cohorts differed in brentuximab vedotin exposure. Using immunoSEQ multiplex PCR, the repertoire was profiled, and TCRdb retains in-frame clones only, with some absent. Of approximately 160,000 clones listed, approximately 81% are singletons. Study outcomes and limitations: The baseline diversity of complete responders showed similarity to that of newly diagnosed patients. Underlying causes for the observed repertoire differences were not defined, possibly disease activity or prior therapy. At baseline, newly diagnosed patients reportedly showed less TCR diversity than healthy donors.

V gene TRBV7-9 combines with J gene TRBJ2-7; D is possibly TRBD1 (6 bases). The sequence was collected from a human donor with classical Hodgkin lymphoma. Specimen: peripheral blood mononuclear cells (PBMCs), collected before the second cycle of nivolumab. CDR3 loop: CASSSYRVSYEQYF. Here the CDR3 DNA reads TGTGCCAGCAGCTCCTACAGGGTATCCTACGAGCAGTACTTC.